The clone carrying this T cell receptor beta chain came up a few times. In TCRdb, the 5' RACE reads were re-called with MiXCR into one record per CDR3 protein. Here the sample spans roughly 8,200 distinct CDR3 sequences, roughly 50% being singletons. CDR1 is DFQATT and CDR2 is SNEGSKA in the germline V gene (reference sequence). The CDR3 sequence is 15 residues long. Losses at the gene ends were 6 bases for V and 5 bases for J; bases not matched to a gene: 13. The chain uses TRBV20-1 and TRBJ2-5; 9 nucleotides match TRBD2. The source material was memory CD4+ T cells sorted from a lymph node. The subset here: memory CD4+ T cells, CD4+CD45RO+CD25-. The sequence was collected from a female donor with breast cancer. This CDR3 reads CSARGGSGGFETQYF. The DNA for the CDR3 is TGCAGTGCCCGCGGGGGGAGCGGGGGGTTTGAGACCCAGTACTTC.